These 19 T cell receptor beta chains were sequenced from one sample in a study of T cell responses to AZD1222 COVID-19 vaccine. Here immunoSEQ multiplex PCR was the method, and the copy in TCRdb shows in-frame clones only, minus some. The table lists 150,000 or so clones, approximately 90% of them singletons, with approximately 2% in the top ten. The source material was peripheral blood, sampled on day 0 of AZD1222 vaccination. The source is an adult in good health.

This sequence joins TRBV24-1 and TRBJ2-3, with 11 positions matching TRBD2. The CDR3 loop spans 16 amino acids. Germline CDR1 and CDR2: KGHDR and SFDVKD. The V and J ends lost 4 bases and 5 bases, in that order; junction bases with no gene match: 7. CDR3 protein: CATSDGTSGTLDTQYF. DNA of the CDR3: TGTGCCACCAGTGACGGGACTAGCGGAACTCTAGATACGCAGTATTTT.

The chain joins TRBV11-2 to TRBJ2-3; D remains ambiguous. V shed 4 bases and J shed 6 bases, with 5 bases lying between them. Germline CDR1 is SGHAT and CDR2 is FQNNGV. CDR3 length: 11 residues. The CDR3 DNA is TGTGCCAGCAGCTCTCTTGATACGCAGTATTTT. This codes for CASSSLDTQYF.

V and J are TRBV15 and TRBJ1-2; TRBD1 aligns across 8 bases. The germline gives CDR1 LNHNV, CDR2 YYDKDF (reference sequence). The CDR3 totals 13 residues. V trimming: 8 bases; J trimming: 2 bases; junction bases outside the gene matches: 4. CDR3 nucleotides: TGTGCCACCTGGGACAGGTGGAACTATGGCTACACCTTC. Translation: CATWDRWNYGYTF.

The table lists this clone with a count of one. The chain combines TRBV14 with TRBJ2-3; the D call may be TRBD1 or TRBD2 (5 bases each). CDR3 length: 15 residues. Trimming removed 1 base at V and 2 bases at J, with 10 bases between. CDR1 SGHDN and CDR2 FVKESK come from the germline V gene. CDR3 region: CASSQGGNPTDTQYF. CDR3 sequence (DNA): TGTGCCAGCAGCCAAGGGGGGAATCCCACAGATACGCAGTATTTT. Filled out from reference TRBV14 and TRBJ2-3, the complete variable domain reads EAGVTQFPSHSVIEKGQTVTLRCDPISGHDNLYWYRRVMGKEIKFLLHFVKESKQDESGMPNNRFLAERTGGTYSTLKVQPAELEDSGVYFCASSQGGNPTDTQYFGPGTRLTVL.

The rearrangement links TRBV12-3 or TRBV12-4 to TRBJ2-7, with D maybe TRBD1 (5 bases). V was pared by 4 bases and J by 4 bases, with 11 bases between. The CDR3 runs to 13 residues. CDR3 protein: CASSSRQLYEQYF. The CDR3 nucleotides are TGTGCCAGCAGTTCCCGACAGTTATACGAGCAGTACTTC.

The gene calls are TRBV12-3 or TRBV12-4 and TRBJ2-7; D call uncertain. V shed 4 bases and J shed 3 bases, with 7 bases lying between them. This CDR3 is 12 amino acids long. CDR3 nucleotides: TGTGCCAGCAGTTCAAACTACTACGAGCAGTACTTC. It specifies CASSSNYYEQYF.

This clone was picked up a small number of times. This chain connects TRBV6-1 to TRBJ1-2, with TRBD1 matching 12 bases. After removal of 3 bases from V and 8 bases from J, the junction contained 13 bases not matched to a gene. The CDR3 runs 17 residues. Germline V gene data show CDR1 as MNHNS and CDR2 as SASEGT. This CDR3 is CASSETGTGGAFRGYTF. The CDR3 DNA reads TGTGCCAGCAGTGAGACCGGGACAGGGGGCGCATTTAGGGGCTACACCTTC.

V usage is TRBV28 and J usage is TRBJ1-3; D gene ambiguous. V gave up 6 bases and J gave up 1 base, with 13 bases separating them. This CDR3 has 15 amino acids. The V gene's germline CDR1 is MDHEN and CDR2 SYDVKM. CDR3 in amino acids: CASSPSIESGNTIYF. The CDR3 DNA follows: TGTGCCAGCAGCCCCAGTATTGAGTCTGGAAACACCATATATTTT. The full variable domain, completed using reference TRBV28 and TRBJ1-3, is DVKVTQSSRYLVKRTGEKVFLECVQDMDHENMFWYRQDPGLGLRLIYFSYDVKMKEKGDIPEGYSVSREKKERFSLILESASTNQTSMYLCASSPSIESGNTIYFGEGSWLTVV.

V usage is TRBV11-3 and J usage is TRBJ1-1, with 7 bases that match TRBD1. V was clipped by 5 bases and J by 5 bases; unmatched bases: 8. Germline V lookup: CDR1 SGHNT, CDR2 YENEEA. The CDR3 covers 14 residues. CDR3 bases: TGTGCCAGCAGCGTGGGAGACAGGGAGACTGAAGCTTTCTTT. This codes for CASSVGDRETEAFF.

This clone has a single count. The V call is TRBV11-3, the J call TRBJ2-7; 13 nucleotides match TRBD2. Germline CDR1 and CDR2: SGHNT and YENEEA. With 4 bases clipped from V and 6 bases from J, the junction kept 18 bases outside the gene matches. This CDR3 is built from 19 residues. The CDR3 bases are TGTGCCAGCAGCTCCGGGGGACTAGCGGGAACCCCAGTCTTGGGCGAGCAGTACTTC. Translated: CASSSGGLAGTPVLGEQYF.

Concerning this clone itself: At one end the junction does not follow the germline gene, possibly because of a read error. V and J are TRBV7-2 and TRBJ2-7; D may match TRBD1 or TRBD2 (5 bases each). Germline CDR1 and CDR2: SGHTA and FQGNSA. This CDR3 region has 14 residues. The CDR3 sequence is CASSLYGSTEGPYF. CDR3 bases: TGTGCCAGCAGCTTATATGGGTCCACCGAGGGGCCCTATTTC.

The chain links TRBV18 to TRBJ1-1; D possibly corresponds to TRBD1 (5 bases). Germline V gives CDR1 KGHSH, CDR2 LQKENI. The CDR3 is made up of 15 amino acids. Trimming removed 0 bases at V and 8 bases at J, with 16 bases between. The CDR3 DNA is TGTGCCAGCTCACCACCGGTCCGAGGGGCATTAGAAGCTTTCTTT. It is translated as CASSPPVRGALEAFF.

The chain employs TRBV30 and TRBJ2-2; 8 nucleotides align to TRBD1. CDR1 is GTSNPN and CDR2 is SVGIG in the germline V gene (reference sequence). The CDR3 runs to 14 residues. J lost 5 bases, V lost 5 bases, and 7 bases had no gene match. The CDR3 is CAWGTTGVTGELFF. The CDR3 DNA is TGTGCCTGGGGAACGACAGGGGTAACCGGGGAGCTGTTTTTT.

This clone showed up just a few times. The rearrangement uses TRBV3-1 (or the pseudogene TRBV3-2) and TRBJ1-2; D gene ambiguous. The CDR3 covers 11 residues. The germline V and J ends were trimmed by 5 bases and 8 bases, with 9 bases remaining between them. Germline V gene data show CDR1 as LGHDT and CDR2 as YNNKEL (reference sequence). In nucleotides, the CDR3 is TGTGCCAGCAGCTTCCGGTGGGGCTACACCTTC. Translated: CASSFRWGYTF.

The chain links TRBV25-1 to TRBJ1-1, with 10 positions matching TRBD1. This CDR3 spans 13 amino acids. The V gene end was trimmed by 4 bases and the J gene end by 8 bases; junction bases not matched to a gene: 4. Germline-derived CDR1 and CDR2 are MGHDK and SYGVNS. The CDR3 region has the DNA TGTGCCAGCAGTGTCGGGACAGGGGTCGAAGCTTTCTTT. It is translated as CASSVGTGVEAFF.

This clone has a single count. The chain combines TRBV10-3 with TRBJ1-5; TRBD1 is a possible D gene (6 bases). Germline assignment: CDR1 ENHRY and CDR2 SYGVKD. The CDR3 sequence is 14 residues long. Between the trimmed V and J ends, which lost 6 bases and 7 bases, there was a span of 16 bases. The CDR3 reads CAISLEGVGQPQHF. The CDR3, as DNA: TGTGCCATCAGCCTCGAGGGGGTTGGGCAGCCCCAGCATTTT.

The chain combines TRBV5-4 with TRBJ2-1; the match to TRBD2 covers 8 bases. The junction had 13 bases not matched to a gene; V was cut back by 7 bases and J by 1 base. The CDR3 has 17 amino acids. CDR1 and CDR2 from the germline V gene are SGHNT and YYREEE (reference sequence). The CDR3 sequence is CASRGESGRWSYNEQFF. The CDR3 DNA reads TGTGCCAGCCGCGGGGAAAGCGGGAGATGGTCCTACAATGAGCAGTTCTTC.

The rearrangement joins TRBV5-8 to TRBJ2-6; D not certain. Trimming pared 2 bases from V and 1 base from J, leaving 4 bases between. This CDR3 spans 14 amino acids. Per germline, CDR1 SGHTS and CDR2 YDEGEE. CDR3 sequence: CASSLGSGANVLTF. CDR3 sequence (DNA): TGTGCCAGCAGCTTAGGGTCTGGGGCCAACGTCCTGACTTTC.

The CDR3 here is CASSPPGQPSANYGYTF. CDR3 DNA sequence: TGTGCCAGCAGCCCTCCGGGACAGCCATCAGCTAACTATGGCTACACCTTC. The chain recombines TRBV28 with TRBJ1-2; TRBD1 aligns across 7 bases. Germline CDR1 and CDR2: MDHEN and SYDVKM. The V and J ends lost 6 bases and 0 bases, in that order; junction bases with no gene match: 13. The CDR3 is 17 amino acids.